What follows are 26 T cell receptor beta chains derived from one specimen sequenced in a study of OX40 agonist ivuxolimab in advanced cancers. TCRdb's copy holds only in-frame clones and misses some; the assay was immunoSEQ multiplex PCR. This sample has tens of thousands of clones; approximately 82% occur once, and the top ten carry 6.5% to 8%. Sequencing was performed on CD4+ or CD8+ T cells sorted from blood, taken in a trial of the OX40 agonist ivuxolimab. The source of these receptors is an adult with an advanced solid tumor such as melanoma, head and neck, liver or kidney cancer.

The V and J genes are TRBV7-2 and TRBJ2-1, with 13 bases aligning to TRBD2. The CDR3 contains 15 residues. With 7 bases clipped from V and 9 bases from J, the junction kept 9 bases outside the gene matches. The germline V gene has CDR1 SGHTA and CDR2 FQGNSA. The CDR3 nucleotides read TGTGCCAGCACCAGGGGGACTAGCGGGACTCTTGAGCAGTTCTTC. Translation: CASTRGTSGTLEQFF.

The rearrangement links TRBV11-2 to TRBJ2-1; tentative D call: TRBD2 (6 bases). Germline V CDR1 and CDR2: SGHAT, FQNNGV. The CDR3 runs 18 residues. Trimming stripped 0 bases from V and 0 bases from J, with 15 bases between. The CDR3 coding sequence is TGTGCCAGCAGCTTAGAGGGCTTTACGGGAGACTCCTACAATGAGCAGTTCTTC. Translating gives CASSLEGFTGDSYNEQFF.

CDR3 sequence (DNA): TGTGCCAGCAGTCAGATCGGTTTGGGCACCGGGGAGCTGTTTTTT. It codes for CASSQIGLGTGELFF. This chain joins TRBV7-2 and TRBJ2-2; no firm D call. Trimming removed 6 bases from V and 4 bases from J, with 15 bases in between. CDR1 SGHTA and CDR2 FQGNSA come from the germline V gene. The CDR3 runs 15 residues.

The chain joins TRBV4-1 to TRBJ2-3, with D perhaps TRBD1 (5 bases). Trimming left V 6 bases short and J 4 bases short, with 17 bases between. Looked up from germline, CDR1 is MGHRA and CDR2 is YSYEKL. There are 15 residues in the CDR3. Here the CDR3 DNA reads TGCGCCAGCAGGGACACGCAAGGGTTCGCAGATACGCAGTATTTT. Amino acids: CASRDTQGFADTQYF.

V and J are TRBV5-6 and TRBJ1-2, with D possibly TRBD1 on 5 matching bases. V shed 4 bases and J shed 8 bases, with 18 bases lying between them. The CDR3 length is 14 residues. Germline loops: CDR1 SGHDT, CDR2 YYEEEE. The CDR3 nucleotides are TGTGCCAGCAGCCCGCCCGGGACCGCGTTAGGCTACACCTTC. Encoded protein: CASSPPGTALGYTF.

The rearrangement uses TRBV1 and TRBJ2-1; the table's D call, TRBD2, has no DNA check behind it. TRBV1 is assigned pseudogene status. There are 18 residues in the CDR3. The CDR3 spells CTSSQDPPHRRVSNEQFF. CDR3 bases: TGCACCAGCAGCCAAGATCCCCCCCATAGGCGGGTGTCCAATGAGCAGTTCTTC.

The chain has TRBV6-5 and TRBJ2-3, with D unclear. This CDR3 comprises 14 residues. Trimming stripped 2 bases from V and 3 bases from J, with 9 bases between. CDR1 and CDR2 (germline): MNHEY, SVGAGI. This CDR3 reads CASSYALRTDTQYF. The CDR3, as DNA: TGTGCCAGCAGTTACGCCCTAAGGACAGATACGCAGTATTTT.

The CDR3 sequence is CASSLRVVAGRNTGELFF. CDR3 DNA: TGTGCCAGCAGCTTAAGGGTTGTGGCAGGGAGGAACACCGGGGAGCTGTTTTTT. The chain is built from TRBV7-6 and TRBJ2-2; D may be TRBD1 or TRBD2 (5 bases each). This CDR3 is 18 amino acids long. V shed 2 bases and J shed 1 base, with 17 bases lying between them. Germline CDR1 and CDR2: SGHVS and FNYEAQ.

The rearrangement joins TRBV18 to TRBJ2-5; D gene ambiguous. The CDR3 covers 15 residues. The germline gives CDR1 KGHSH, CDR2 LQKENI. The ends were cut back, 2 bases at V and 4 bases at J, with 14 bases in the middle. CDR3 protein: CASSPEAGRRETQYF. The CDR3 DNA sequence: TGTGCCAGCTCACCAGAGGCAGGCCGGCGAGAGACCCAGTACTTC. The full variable domain, its missing parts supplied by reference TRBV18 and TRBJ2-5, is NAGVMQNPRHLVRRRGQEARLRCSPMKGHSHVYWYRQLPEEGLKFMVYLQKENIIDESGMPKERFSAEFPKEGPSILRIQQVVRGDSAAYFCASSPEAGRRETQYFGPGTRLLVL.

This rearrangement joins TRBV7-2 to TRBJ1-2; tentatively, D is TRBD1 (6 bases). CDR3 length equals 15 residues. V was pared by 0 bases and J by 8 bases, with 16 bases between. Germline CDR1 is SGHTA and CDR2 is FQGNSA. CDR3 in amino acids: CASSLAAGAGSGYTF. The CDR3 DNA follows: TGTGCCAGCAGCTTAGCAGCAGGGGCAGGGTCCGGCTACACCTTC.

In its sample, this clone was seen once. The V call is TRBV6-1, the J call TRBJ2-1, with 8 bases aligning to TRBD1. V lost 7 bases, J lost 5 bases, and 10 bases stayed unmatched. This CDR3 is 15 amino acids long. Germline V gene sequence: CDR1 MNHNS, CDR2 SASEGT. The DNA for the CDR3 is TGTGCCAGCAAATGGGACAGGAGCGGCAACAATGAGCAGTTCTTC. Translating gives CASKWDRSGNNEQFF.

V usage is TRBV10-3 and J usage is TRBJ2-2; D assignment may be TRBD1 or TRBD2 (5 bases each). This CDR3 has 16 amino acids. Germline V gene data show CDR1 as ENHRY and CDR2 as SYGVKD. V lost 3 bases, J lost 6 bases, and 17 bases lay in between. DNA of the CDR3: TGTGCCATCAGTGATGTGGGGGATCGGGGTGCCGGGGAGCTGTTTTTT. Protein: CAISDVGDRGAGELFF.

The V gene is TRBV29-1, the J gene TRBJ2-3, with a possible D match to TRBD2 (6 bases). Trimming stripped 1 base from V and 4 bases from J, with 18 bases between. The CDR3 spans 16 residues. Germline loops: CDR1 SQVTM, CDR2 ANQGSEA. The CDR3 bases are TGCAGCGTTGAAGGTCTGGAGGGCCCTCTTTCAGATACGCAGTATTTT. Its translation: CSVEGLEGPLSDTQYF.

The rearrangement joins TRBV29-1 to TRBJ1-1, with 8 bases identical to TRBD1. CDR3 length: 15 residues. The V segment lost 6 bases and the J segment 4 bases; nucleotides outside the gene matches: 13. Germline V gene lookup returns CDR1 SQVTM and CDR2 ANQGSEA. The CDR3 DNA reads as TGCAGCGTCTCATCCTCGACAGGGGACCTCACTGAAGCTTTCTTT. Residues: CSVSSSTGDLTEAFF.

The chain combines TRBV6-1 with TRBJ2-1; 8 nucleotides align to TRBD2. CDR3 length: 16 residues. Trimming cost V 2 bases and J 8 bases; bases outside gene matches: 11. Germline CDR1 reads MNHNS; CDR2 reads SASEGT. DNA for the CDR3: TGTGCCAGCAGTGAATCCCTAGCGGGTGGGGGCTATGAGCAGTTCTTC. Residues: CASSESLAGGGYEQFF.

CDR3 residues: CASSLVGGSNQPQHF. In DNA, the CDR3 is TGTGCCAGCAGCTTAGTCGGAGGTAGCAATCAGCCCCAGCATTTT. The gene calls are TRBV7-2 and TRBJ1-5; the D is unclear. The CDR3 has 15 amino acids. From germline, CDR1 is SGHTA and CDR2 FQGNSA. The V end lost 1 base, the J end lost 0 bases, and 7 bases lay between the germline ends.

This chain connects TRBV18 to TRBJ1-2, with D possibly TRBD1 on 5 matching bases. Trimming shortened V by 8 bases and J by 3 bases, and 16 bases separated the two germline ends. CDR1 KGHSH and CDR2 LQKENI come from the germline V gene. This CDR3 is built from 14 residues. The CDR3 loop is CASADTSKDYGYTF. CDR3 DNA: TGTGCCAGCGCGGACACATCAAAGGACTATGGCTACACCTTC.

The J gene is TRBJ2-5, the V gene TRBV4-1; 14 positions match TRBD2. The tail of the sequence fits TRBJ2-7 better, so the J call may be wrong. The CDR3 is made up of 16 amino acids. The germline V gene has CDR1 MGHRA and CDR2 YSYEKL. The CDR3 DNA sequence: TGCGCCAGCAGCCGGGGACTAGCGGGAGTCTCCTACGAGCAGTACTTC. This codes for CASSRGLAGVSYEQYF.

This chain's CDR3 is CSVAAGAEETQYF. CDR3 bases: TGCAGCGTTGCTGCGGGAGCGGAAGAGACCCAGTACTTC. The V and J genes are TRBV29-1 and TRBJ2-5; 7 bases line up with TRBD2. This CDR3 contains 13 residues. The V segment lost 4 bases and the J segment 3 bases; nucleotides outside the gene matches: 5. Germline-derived CDR1 and CDR2 are SQVTM and ANQGSEA.

The CDR3 here is CASSSSALGQPQHF. The DNA for the CDR3 is TGTGCCAGTAGTAGTTCGGCGTTGGGCCAGCCCCAGCATTTT. V is TRBV19 and J is TRBJ1-5, with no clear D. Germline CDR1 is LNHDA and CDR2 is SQIVND (reference sequence). The germline V and J ends were trimmed by 4 bases and 7 bases, with 14 bases remaining between them. There are 14 residues in the CDR3.

This chain uses TRBV21-1 with TRBJ1-2. TRBV21-1 is flagged as a pseudogene. The CDR3 spans 12 residues. CDR3 amino acids: CASTKQVYGYTF. The CDR3 DNA sequence: TGTGCCAGCACCAAGCAAGTTTATGGCTACACCTTC.

The V gene is TRBV27, the J gene TRBJ1-2; no clear D. The CDR3 spans 16 residues. V was pared by 8 bases and J by 4 bases, with 23 bases between. In germline, CDR1 is MNHEY, CDR2 SMNVEV (reference sequence). The CDR3 nucleotides are TGTGCCAGCGGACGGGCACGAGACTCTTTAGGCTATGGCTACACCTTC. It is translated as CASGRARDSLGYGYTF.

V gene TRBV7-2 combines with J gene TRBJ1-2, with D perhaps TRBD1 (6 bases). V was trimmed by 5 bases and J by 2 bases, leaving 15 bases between them. There are 15 residues in the CDR3. Looked up from germline, CDR1 is SGHTA and CDR2 is FQGNSA. CDR3 nucleotides: TGTGCCAGCAGCCCCTCACAGGGCAACAACTATGGCTACACCTTC. This codes for CASSPSQGNNYGYTF.

V usage is TRBV7-2 and J usage is TRBJ1-2, with D possibly being TRBD1 (5 bases). Germline CDR1 and CDR2: SGHTA and FQGNSA. This CDR3 spans 18 amino acids. V shed 1 base and J shed 2 bases, with 20 bases lying between them. The CDR3 DNA sequence: TGTGCCAGCAGCTTAGGCCTTTTACGGGGCAGGAGCAACTATGGCTACACCTTC. Amino acid sequence: CASSLGLLRGRSNYGYTF.

The chain recombines TRBV5-6 with TRBJ2-7, with D maybe TRBD1 (5 bases). This CDR3 contains 13 residues. Trimming stripped 0 bases from V and 4 bases from J, with 8 bases between. The germline CDR1 and CDR2 sequences are SGHDT and YYEEEE. CDR3 sequence reads: CASSLGQRYEQYF. CDR3 coding DNA: TGTGCCAGCAGCTTGGGACAGAGATACGAGCAGTACTTC.

The rearrangement joins TRBV19 to TRBJ2-1, with D tentatively TRBD2 (6 bases). The CDR3 consists of 16 residues. The germline gives CDR1 LNHDA, CDR2 SQIVND (reference sequence). V was pared by 0 bases and J by 3 bases, with 12 bases between. This CDR3 reads CASSIDRLEVYNEQFF. In nucleotides, the CDR3 is TGTGCCAGTAGTATAGATCGACTAGAAGTCTACAATGAGCAGTTCTTC.